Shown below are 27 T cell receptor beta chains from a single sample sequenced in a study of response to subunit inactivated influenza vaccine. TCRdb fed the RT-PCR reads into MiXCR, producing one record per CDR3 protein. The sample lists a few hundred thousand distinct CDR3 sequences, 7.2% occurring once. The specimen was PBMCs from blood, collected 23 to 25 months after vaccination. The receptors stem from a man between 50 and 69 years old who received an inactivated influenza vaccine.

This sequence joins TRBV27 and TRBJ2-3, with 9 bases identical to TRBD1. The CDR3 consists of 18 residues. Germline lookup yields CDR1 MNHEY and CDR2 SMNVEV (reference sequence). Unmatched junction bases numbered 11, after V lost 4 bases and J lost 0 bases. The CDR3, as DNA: TGTGCCAGCAGTTCCTTGACAGGGGGTTTTACTAGCACAGATACGCAGTATTTT. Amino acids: CASSSLTGGFTSTDTQYF.

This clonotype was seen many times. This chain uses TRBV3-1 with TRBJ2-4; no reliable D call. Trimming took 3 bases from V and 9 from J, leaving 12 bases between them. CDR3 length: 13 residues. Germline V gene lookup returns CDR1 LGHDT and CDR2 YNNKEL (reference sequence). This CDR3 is CASSQRSSGIQYF. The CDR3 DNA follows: TGTGCCAGCAGCCAGCGGTCTTCGGGCATTCAGTACTTC. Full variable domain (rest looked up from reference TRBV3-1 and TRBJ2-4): DTAVSQTPKYLVTQMGNDKSIKCEQNLGHDTMYWYKQDSKKFLKIMFSYNNKELIINETVPNRFSPKSPDKAHLNLHINSLELGDSAVYFCASSQRSSGIQYFGAGTRLSVL.

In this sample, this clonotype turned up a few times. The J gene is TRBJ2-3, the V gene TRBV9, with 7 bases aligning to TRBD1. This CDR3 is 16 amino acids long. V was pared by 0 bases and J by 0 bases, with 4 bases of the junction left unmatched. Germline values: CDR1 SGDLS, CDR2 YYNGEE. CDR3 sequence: CASSVAGGPSTDTQYF. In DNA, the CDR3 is TGTGCCAGCAGCGTAGCAGGGGGACCAAGCACAGATACGCAGTATTTT.

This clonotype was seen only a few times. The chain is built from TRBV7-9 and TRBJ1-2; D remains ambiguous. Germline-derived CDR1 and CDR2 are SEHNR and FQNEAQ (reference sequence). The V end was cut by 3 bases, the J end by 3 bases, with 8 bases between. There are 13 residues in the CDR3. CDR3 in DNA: TGTGCCAGCAGCTTTCTCCAAGACTATGGCTACACCTTC. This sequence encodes CASSFLQDYGYTF.

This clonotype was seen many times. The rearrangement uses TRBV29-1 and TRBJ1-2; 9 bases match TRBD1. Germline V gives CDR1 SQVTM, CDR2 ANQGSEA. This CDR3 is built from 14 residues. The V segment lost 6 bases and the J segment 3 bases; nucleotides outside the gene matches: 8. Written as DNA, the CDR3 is TGCAGCGTCCTACAGGGGGCAAAGGACTATGGCTACACCTTC. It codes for CSVLQGAKDYGYTF.

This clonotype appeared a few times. As DNA, the CDR3 is TGTGCCTGGAGCCCCGGACAGACCAACACTGAAGCTTTCTTT. Its translation: CAWSPGQTNTEAFF. This sequence joins TRBV30 and TRBJ1-1, with D tentatively TRBD1 (6 bases). V was clipped by 3 bases and J by 2 bases, with 13 bases between them. Germline values: CDR1 GTSNPN, CDR2 SVGIG (reference sequence). The CDR3 loop spans 14 amino acids.

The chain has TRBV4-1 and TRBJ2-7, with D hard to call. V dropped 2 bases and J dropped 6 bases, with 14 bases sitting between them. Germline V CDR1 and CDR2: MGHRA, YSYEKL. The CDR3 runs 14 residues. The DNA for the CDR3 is TGCGCCAGCAGCCAATCCCCGACTGCGTCCGAGCAGTACTTC. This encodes CASSQSPTASEQYF.

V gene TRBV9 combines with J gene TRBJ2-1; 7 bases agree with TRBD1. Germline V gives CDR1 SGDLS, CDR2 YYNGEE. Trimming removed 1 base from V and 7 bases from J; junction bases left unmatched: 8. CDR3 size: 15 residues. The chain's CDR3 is CASSVFSGQDNEQFF. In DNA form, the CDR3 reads TGTGCCAGCAGCGTATTTAGTGGACAGGATAATGAGCAGTTCTTC.

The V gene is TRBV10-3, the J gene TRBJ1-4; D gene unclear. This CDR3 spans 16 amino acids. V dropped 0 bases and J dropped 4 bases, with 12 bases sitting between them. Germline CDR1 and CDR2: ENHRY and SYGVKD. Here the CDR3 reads CAISESPAGLNEKLFF. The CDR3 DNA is TGTGCCATCAGTGAGTCCCCCGCAGGCCTTAATGAAAAACTGTTTTTT.

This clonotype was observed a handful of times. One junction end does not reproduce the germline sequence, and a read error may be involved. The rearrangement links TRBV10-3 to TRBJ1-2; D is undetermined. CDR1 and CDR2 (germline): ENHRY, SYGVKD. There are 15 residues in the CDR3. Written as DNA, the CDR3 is TGTGCCATCAGCGAGTCGCTGCTTGCAGGTTATGGCTACACCTTC. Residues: CAISESLLAGYGYTF.

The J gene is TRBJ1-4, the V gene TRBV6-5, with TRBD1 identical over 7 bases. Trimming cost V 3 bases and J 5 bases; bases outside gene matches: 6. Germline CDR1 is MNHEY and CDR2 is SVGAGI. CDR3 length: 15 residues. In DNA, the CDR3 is TGTGCCAGCAGTTATACCCGACAGGGAAATGAAAAACTGTTTTTT. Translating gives CASSYTRQGNEKLFF.

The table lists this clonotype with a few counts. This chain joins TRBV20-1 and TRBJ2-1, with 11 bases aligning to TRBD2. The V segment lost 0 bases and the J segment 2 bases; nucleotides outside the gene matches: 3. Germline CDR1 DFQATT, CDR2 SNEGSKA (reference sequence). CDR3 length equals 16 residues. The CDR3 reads CSARELAGGPYNEQFF. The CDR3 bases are TGCAGTGCTAGAGAGTTAGCGGGAGGGCCCTACAATGAGCAGTTCTTC.

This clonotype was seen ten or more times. CDR3 region: CASTYRRGGNTEAFF. The DNA of the CDR3 is TGTGCCAGCACCTACCGGAGAGGAGGGAACACTGAAGCTTTCTTT. The chain couples TRBV12-3 or TRBV12-4 to TRBJ1-1; D ambiguous. This CDR3 spans 15 amino acids. V lost 7 bases and J 1 base, leaving 16 bases between the germline ends.

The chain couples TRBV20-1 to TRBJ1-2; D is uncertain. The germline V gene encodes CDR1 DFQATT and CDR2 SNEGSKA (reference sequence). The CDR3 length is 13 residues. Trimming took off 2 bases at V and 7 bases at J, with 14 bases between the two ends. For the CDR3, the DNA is TGCAGTGCTAGAAAAAGGGCTATGGGTGGCTACACCTTC. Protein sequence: CSARKRAMGGYTF.

CDR3 protein: CASSLSLQGSGELFF. CDR3 DNA: TGCGCCAGCAGCTTGTCCCTACAGGGTTCCGGGGAGCTGTTTTTT. This chain joins TRBV5-1 and TRBJ2-2; a weak D match, TRBD1 (6 bases). Germline V gives CDR1 SGHRS, CDR2 YFSETQ. V lost 1 base and J lost 6, with 13 bases in between. The CDR3 is made up of 15 amino acids.

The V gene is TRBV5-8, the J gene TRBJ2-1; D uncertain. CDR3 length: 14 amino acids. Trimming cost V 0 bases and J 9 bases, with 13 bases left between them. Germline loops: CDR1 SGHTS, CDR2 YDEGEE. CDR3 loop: CASSLGLLCGEQFF. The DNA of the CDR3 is TGTGCCAGCAGCTTGGGGCTCCTCTGCGGTGAGCAGTTCTTC.

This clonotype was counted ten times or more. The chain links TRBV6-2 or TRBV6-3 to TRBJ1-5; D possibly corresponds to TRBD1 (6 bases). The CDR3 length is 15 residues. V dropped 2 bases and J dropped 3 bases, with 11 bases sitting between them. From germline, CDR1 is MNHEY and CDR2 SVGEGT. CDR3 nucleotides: TGTGCCAGCAGTTACGGACAGCTTATCAATCAGCCCCAGCATTTT. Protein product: CASSYGQLINQPQHF.

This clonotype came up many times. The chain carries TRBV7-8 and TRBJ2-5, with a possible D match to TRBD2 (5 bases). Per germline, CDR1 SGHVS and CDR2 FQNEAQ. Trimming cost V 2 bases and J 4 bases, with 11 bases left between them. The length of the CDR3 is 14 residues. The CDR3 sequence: CASSLFSVLETQYF. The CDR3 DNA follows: TGTGCCAGCAGCTTATTTAGCGTTCTAGAGACCCAGTACTTC. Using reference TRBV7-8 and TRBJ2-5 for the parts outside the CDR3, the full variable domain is GAGVSQSPRYKVAKRGQDVALRCDPISGHVSLFWYQQALGQGPEFLTYFQNEAQLDKSGLPSDRFFAERPEGSVSTLKIQRTQQEDSAVYLCASSLFSVLETQYFGPGTRLLVL.

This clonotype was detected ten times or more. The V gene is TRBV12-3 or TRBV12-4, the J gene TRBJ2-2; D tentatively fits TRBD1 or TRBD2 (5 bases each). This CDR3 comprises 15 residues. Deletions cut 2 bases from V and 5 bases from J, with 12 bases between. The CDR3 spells CASSLSGRATGELFF. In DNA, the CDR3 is TGTGCCAGCAGTTTAAGCGGCAGGGCGACCGGGGAGCTGTTTTTT.

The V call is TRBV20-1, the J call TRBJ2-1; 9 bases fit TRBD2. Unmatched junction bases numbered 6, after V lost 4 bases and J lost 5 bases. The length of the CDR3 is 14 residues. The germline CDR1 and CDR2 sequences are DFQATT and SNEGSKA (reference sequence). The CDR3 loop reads CSANRGRANNEQFF. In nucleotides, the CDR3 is TGCAGTGCTAATCGCGGGAGGGCCAACAATGAGCAGTTCTTC.

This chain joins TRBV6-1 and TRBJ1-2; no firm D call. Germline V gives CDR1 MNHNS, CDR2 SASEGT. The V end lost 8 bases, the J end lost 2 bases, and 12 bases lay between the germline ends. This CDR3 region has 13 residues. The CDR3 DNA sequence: TGTGCCAGCGCTTTGGACCAGAACTATGGCTACACCTTC. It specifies CASALDQNYGYTF.

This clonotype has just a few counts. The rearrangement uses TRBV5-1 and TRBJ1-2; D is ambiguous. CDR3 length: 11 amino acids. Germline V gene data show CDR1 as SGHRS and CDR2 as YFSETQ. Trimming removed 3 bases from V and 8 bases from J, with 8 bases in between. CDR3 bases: TGCGCCAGCAGCTCGCACCTGGGCTACACCTTC. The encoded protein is CASSSHLGYTF.

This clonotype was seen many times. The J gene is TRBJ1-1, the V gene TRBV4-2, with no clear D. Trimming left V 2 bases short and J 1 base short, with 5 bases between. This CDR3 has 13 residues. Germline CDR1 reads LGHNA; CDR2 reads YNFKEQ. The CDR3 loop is CASSQRANTEAFF. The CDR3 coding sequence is TGTGCCAGCAGCCAAAGGGCGAACACTGAAGCTTTCTTT.

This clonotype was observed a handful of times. CDR3 amino acids: CASSLEGHRADTQYF. The CDR3, as DNA: TGCGCCAGCAGCTTGGAGGGCCATCGTGCGGATACGCAGTATTTT. J is TRBJ2-3 and V is TRBV5-1, with D uncertain. The CDR3 contains 15 residues. Germline CDR1 reads SGHRS; CDR2 reads YFSETQ. V was pared by 0 bases and J by 6 bases, with 14 bases between.

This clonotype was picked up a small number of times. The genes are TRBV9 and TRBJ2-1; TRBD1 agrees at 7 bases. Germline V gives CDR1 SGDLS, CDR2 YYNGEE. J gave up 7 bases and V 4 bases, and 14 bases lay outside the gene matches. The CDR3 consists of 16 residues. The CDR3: CASSYTTGKTRNEQFF. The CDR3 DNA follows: TGTGCCAGCAGCTATACGACAGGGAAGACTCGTAATGAGCAGTTCTTC.

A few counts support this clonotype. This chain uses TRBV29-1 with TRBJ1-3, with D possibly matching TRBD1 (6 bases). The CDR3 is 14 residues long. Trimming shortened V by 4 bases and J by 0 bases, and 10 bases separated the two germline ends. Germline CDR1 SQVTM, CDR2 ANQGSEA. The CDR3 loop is CSVAVTGSGNTIYF. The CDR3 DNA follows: TGCAGCGTTGCCGTGACAGGCTCTGGAAACACCATATATTTT.

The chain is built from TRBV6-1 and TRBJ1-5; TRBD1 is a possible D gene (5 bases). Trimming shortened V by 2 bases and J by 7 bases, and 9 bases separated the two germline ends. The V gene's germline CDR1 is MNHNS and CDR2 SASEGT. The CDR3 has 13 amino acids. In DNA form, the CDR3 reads TGTGCCAGCAGTGAACGGGGGTGGCAGCCCCAGCATTTT. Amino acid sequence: CASSERGWQPQHF.